This TCR beta chain originates from a study of radiotherapy plus CTLA-4 blockade in lung cancer. Receiving focal radiation plus CTLA-4 blockade with ipilimumab were patients who had chemo-refractory metastatic non-small-cell lung cancer. The method was immunoSEQ multiplex PCR; TCRdb's version includes in-frame clones alone and lacks a portion of them. The sample consists of approximately 52,000 clones, roughly 77% of them appearing once. CDR3 length: 16 amino acids. CDR1 SGHTA and CDR2 FQGNSA come from the germline V gene. Trimming removed 6 bases from V and 7 bases from J; junction bases left unmatched: 14.

The source was peripheral blood, collected from a patient treated with radiotherapy plus ipilimumab. The receptor was isolated from a human donor with non-small cell lung cancer who had a complete response to radiotherapy plus ipilimumab. The chain is built from TRBV7-2 and TRBJ2-1; 8 bases match TRBD1. As DNA, the CDR3 is TGTGCCAGCAGTTCGGACAGGGCCCTTCAGGTGAATGAGCAGTTCTTC. It specifies CASSSDRALQVNEQFF.